A selection of T cell receptor beta chains follows, all from one sample in a study of technical replicates of blood from a handful of donors. Sequencing used immunoSEQ multiplex PCR; TCRdb keeps in-frame clones, though not all of them. The profile shows fewer than 70,000 clones, around 83% of them singletons. The sample taken for sequencing was PBMCs. The source of these receptors is a human donor in good health. Some clones in this sample may be carry-over from other donors' samples. CDR3s include the opening cysteine and the closing phenylalanine or tryptophan. The D gene is left open where the match is weak. Some rows have no size entry. The others give once, few or many, or a class for an expanded clone.

J,size,V,D,DNA,CDR3
TRBJ2-7,.,TRBV18,.,TGTGCCAGCTCACCACCGGGCAGCTACGAGCAGTACTTC,CASSPPGSYEQYF
TRBJ2-7,.,TRBV4-2,.,TGTGCCAGCAGCCAAGATAAGGGGCAGCGCGAGCAGTACTTC,CASSQDKGQREQYF
TRBJ2-5,.,TRBV2,TRBD2,TGTGCCAGCCGCGGGGGGACCCAGTACTTC,CASRGGTQYF
TRBJ1-2,.,TRBV7-2,.,TGTGCCAGCAGACGCCCCGGGGACTTTAACTATGGCTACACCTTC,CASRRPGDFNYGYTF
TRBJ1-2,.,TRBV4-3,.,TGCGCCAGCAGCCCCCATTCGGGTCTATGGGGCTACACCTTC,CASSPHSGLWGYTF
TRBJ1-2,.,TRBV7-7,TRBD1,TGTGCCAGCAGCTCTGGGGGGCAGGGGGATGGCTACACCTTC,CASSSGGQGDGYTF
TRBJ1-6,few,TRBV7-8,.,TGTGCCAGCAGCTTAAGGCAGGGAATGTATTCACCCCTCCACTTT,CASSLRQGMYSPLHF
TRBJ1-1,.,TRBV6-5,TRBD1,TGTGCCAGCACAGGGACAGGGGCCGGAGCTTTCTTT,CASTGTGAGAFF
TRBJ2-1,few,TRBV7-2,.,TGTGCCAGCAGCTCGACTAGAGACAATGAGCAGTTCTTC,CASSSTRDNEQFF
TRBJ1-1,few,TRBV21-1,.,TGTGCCAGCACAATGACGGCGACGGGGAACACTGAAGCTTTCTTT,CASTMTATGNTEAFF
TRBJ2-7,.,TRBV21-1,.,TGTGCCAGCAGCAAAGTTCGTATTCGGGGACTAGCGGGAGCCCATACCTACGAGCAGTACTTC,CASSKVRIRGLAGAHTYEQYF
TRBJ1-4,.,TRBV19,TRBD1,TGTGCCAGTAGTGGCCCTGGGACAGCCCATAATGAAAAACTGTTTTTT,CASSGPGTAHNEKLFF
TRBJ1-1,.,TRBV5-1,TRBD1,TGCGCCAGCAGCCGGGGGTCAGGGGGCACTGAAGCTTTCTTT,CASSRGSGGTEAFF
TRBJ2-2,.,TRBV9,.,TGTGCCAGCAGCGTAGATATTAGCGAGAACACCGGGGAGCTGTTTTTT,CASSVDISENTGELFF
TRBJ2-7,.,TRBV29-1,TRBD1,TGCAGCGTTCTTACAGGGGGCTGGGACGAGCAGTACTTC,CSVLTGGWDEQYF
TRBJ1-5,.,TRBV7-2,TRBD1,TGTGCCAGCAGCTCGACAGGGAATAGCAATCAGCCCCAGCATTTT,CASSSTGNSNQPQHF
TRBJ1-2,few,TRBV2,TRBD1,TGTGCCATGGGACAGCACGGGATCTATGGCTACACCTTC,CAMGQHGIYGYTF
TRBJ1-4,.,TRBV30,TRBD1,TGTGCCTGGAAGGTGACAGGGGATGAAAAACTGTTTTTT,CAWKVTGDEKLFF
TRBJ1-2,.,TRBV28,.,TGTGCCAGCAGTTTATCAGGGTATGGCTACACCTTC,CASSLSGYGYTF
TRBJ1-5,.,TRBV6-6,.,TGTGCCAGCAGTTACTCAGATCGGAATCAGCCCCAGCATTTT,CASSYSDRNQPQHF
TRBJ1-3,.,TRBV15,.,TGTGCCACCAGCGGCGGCGCTGGTGGAAACACCATATATTTT,CATSGGAGGNTIYF
TRBJ2-3,.,TRBV4-3,TRBD2,TGCGCCAGCAGCCCGTCCGCCCCACGACTAGCCGGGGATACGCAGTATTTT,CASSPSAPRLAGDTQYF
TRBJ2-4,.,TRBV12-5,.,TGTGCTAGTGGTTCAGGGTTAGCCAAAAACATTCAGTACTTC,CASGSGLAKNIQYF
TRBJ2-7,.,TRBV6-5,TRBD2,TGTGCCAGCAGTTCCACTAGCGGGGCTACCTACGAGCAGTACTTC,CASSSTSGATYEQYF
TRBJ2-1,.,TRBV4-3,TRBD2,TGCGCCAGCAGCCCACTTGGGCGGGAGGACAATGAGCAGTTCTTC,CASSPLGREDNEQFF
TRBJ2-2,.,TRBV5-1,TRBD2,TGCGCCAGCAGCGAAACGGGGACTAGCGCCCGCGGGGAGCTGTTTTTT,CASSETGTSARGELFF
TRBJ1-1,.,TRBV11-2,.,TGTGCCAGCAGACCTACCACTCCCACTGAAGCTTTCTTT,CASRPTTPTEAFF
TRBJ2-7,.,TRBV7-3,TRBD2,TGTGCCAGCAGCCTATTTGGGCTAGCGGGACCTCCCTACGAGCAGTACTTC,CASSLFGLAGPPYEQYF
TRBJ2-2,.,TRBV9,.,TGTGCCAGCAGCCCCCTTAGCCTGGAGACCGGGGAGCTGTTTTTT,CASSPLSLETGELFF
TRBJ1-1,once,TRBV11-1,.,TGTGCCAGCAGCTTAGAACCAGGGCTAAACACTGAAGCTTTCTTT,CASSLEPGLNTEAFF
TRBJ2-7,.,TRBV29-1,.,TGCAGCGGCTCCATTGGGACACCCAACGAGCAGTACTTC,CSGSIGTPNEQYF
TRBJ2-7,.,TRBV7-2,TRBD1,TGTGCCAGCAGCTTCCCGGACAGGACCTACGAGCAGTACTTC,CASSFPDRTYEQYF
TRBJ2-5,few,TRBV5-1,TRBD2,TGCGCCAGCAGCAGAGGACTAGCGGGAGCAGCAGAGACCCAGTACTTC,CASSRGLAGAAETQYF
TRBJ2-7,.,TRBV19,.,TGTGCCAGTAGTACTAGAACCACGTACTCCTACGAGCAGTACTTC,CASSTRTTYSYEQYF
TRBJ2-3,.,TRBV7-3,TRBD2,TGTGCCAGCAGCCCGAGGACTAGCGGGGGGGCATCAGATACGCAGTATTTT,CASSPRTSGGASDTQYF
TRBJ2-7,.,TRBV19,.,TGTGCCAGTAGTATTGGAGGGGTCGAGCAGTACTTC,CASSIGGVEQYF
TRBJ2-7,.,TRBV5-6,.,TGTGCCAGCGGCTACAGGAGCTCCTACGAGCAGTACTTC,CASGYRSSYEQYF
TRBJ2-7,.,TRBV6-5,.,TGTGCCAGCAGTTGGGGGGTGATGGGCGAGCAGTACTTC,CASSWGVMGEQYF
TRBJ2-2,.,TRBV9,.,TGTGCCAGCAGCCTGGGGGCAGGAGCCGCCGGGGAGCTGTTTTTT,CASSLGAGAAGELFF
TRBJ2-3,.,TRBV7-6,.,TGTGCCAGCAGCTCTGGACAACCTCCCGGGTATACGCAGTATTTT,CASSSGQPPGYTQYF
TRBJ2-7,.,TRBV7-2,.,TGTGCCAGCAAGACGCCAGCGGGCTACGAGCAGTACTTC,CASKTPAGYEQYF
TRBJ2-7,few,TRBV29-1,TRBD2,TGCAGCGTTGATGGGGCCAAGTCGGGAGGGAACTACGAGCAGTACTTC,CSVDGAKSGGNYEQYF
TRBJ2-1,.,TRBV7-2,.,TGTGCCAGCAGCATATCGAGCTACAATGAGCAGTTCTTC,CASSISSYNEQFF
TRBJ1-2,.,TRBV5-4,TRBD1,TGTGCCAGCAGCTTGGCTCTGACAGGGGACTATGGCTACACCTTC,CASSLALTGDYGYTF
TRBJ2-5,.,TRBV6-1,.,TGTGCCAGCAGTGATATTCCAGGGGTGGAGACCCAGTACTTC,CASSDIPGVETQYF
TRBJ2-2,.,TRBV7-7,TRBD1,TGTGCCAGCTCGATAGACAGGGGGAACACCGGGGAGCTGTTTTTT,CASSIDRGNTGELFF
TRBJ2-7,.,TRBV5-1,.,TGCGCCAGCAGCTTGACAGGCTCCACCGAGCAGTACTTC,CASSLTGSTEQYF